This T cell receptor (beta chain) is drawn from a study of patients and donors after allogeneic stem cell transplantation. TCRdb reprocessed the RT-PCR reads via MiXCR and lists one record per CDR3 protein. Counted here are 800,000 to 1,000,000 distinct CDR3 sequences, about a sixth occurring once; the ten biggest clones make up approximately 5.9%. Germline CDR1 SNHLY, CDR2 FYNNEI. The CDR3 length is 14 residues. The V and J ends lost 5 bases and 6 bases respectively, with 14 bases between them. This clonotype has a handful of counts. This TCR was recovered from a human donor who was either an allogeneic HSCT recipient or a stem cell or donor lymphocyte infusion donor (not recorded which). It is not recorded whose cells these are; they may come from a transplant donor. The specimen was blood, either unsorted or a sorted T cell fraction (not recorded which). This rearrangement joins TRBV2 to TRBJ2-1; tentatively, D is TRBD2 (7 bases). CDR3 loop: CASSPGGPGNEQFF. Here the CDR3 DNA reads TGTGCCAGCAGTCCCGGGGGGCCGGGCAATGAGCAGTTCTTC.